The clone carrying this T cell receptor (beta chain) was observed many times. Its specificity is not known. The CDR3 consists of 14 residues. Trimming pared 3 bases from V and 2 bases from J, leaving 9 bases between. The germline V gene has CDR1 SNHLY and CDR2 FYNNEI. Original processing methods: In papillary thyroid cancer, a distant-metastasis classifier was built using CDR3 differences across clinicopathological groups. With MiXCR, TCRdb called clones anew from the PCR reads. The V and J calls, along with clone size, are taken from TCRdb and not from the paper's own processing. The sample shows 9,600 or so clones, approximately 10% of them seen only once. The data belong to a study of metastatic and nonmetastatic thyroid tumors. Turning to the study itself: Across blood and tumor or nodule tissue, repertoires from malignant and benign thyroid patients were compared with one another. Study results and limitations: It was reported that TCR beta diversity was significantly higher in malignant thyroid tumors than benign nodules, in blood and tumor.

There were no patients who had received any treatment before thyroid surgery. This sequence originates from a female donor with papillary thyroid cancer or a benign thyroid nodule (not recorded which). Some clones in this sample may be carry-over from other donors' samples. Sequenced material: tumor tissue. The chain links TRBV2 to TRBJ2-3; no firm D call. The CDR3 DNA sequence: TGTGCCAGCAGTGACCGTCTTCACACAGATACGCAGTATTTT. This gives the protein CASSDRLHTDTQYF. The variable domain in full, with the rest retrieved from reference TRBV2 and TRBJ2-3, is EPEVTQTPSHQVTQMGQEVILRCVPISNHLYFYWYRQILGQKVEFLVSFYNNEISEKSEIFDDQFSVERPDGSNFTLKIRSTKLEDSAMYFCASSDRLHTDTQYFGPGTRLTVL.